This TCR beta chain stems from a study of early T cells in non-severe SARS-CoV-2 infection. Background on the study: The authors sequenced bulk RNA from unsorted whole blood, leaving chains unpaired. Findings and caveats of the study: The VDJdb matching leaned toward anti-spike CD8 responses and overlooked private and CD4 specificities.

Details on this clonotype: Its antigen is not identified. The junction differs from germline at one of its ends, possibly a read error.

CDR3 length: 14 residues. CDR1 and CDR2 from the germline V gene are MNHEY and SVGEGT. Attachment of unique molecular identifiers was made to individual cDNA molecules. TCRdb reprocessed the 5' RACE reads via MiXCR and lists one record per CDR3 protein. The top ten clones hold over 5% of a sample with over 45,000 distinct CDR3 sequences, approximately 10% of them seen once. The origin of this receptor is an adult who was a healthcare worker with PCR-confirmed SARS-CoV-2 infection or an uninfected control (not recorded which). The material sequenced was whole blood. V usage is TRBV6-2 or TRBV6-3 and J usage is TRBJ1-3; D unresolved. The CDR3 nucleotides read TGTGCCAGCACCATAAACCAGGCTGGAGACACCATATATTTT. It is translated as CASTINQAGDTIYF.